Each of the 28 T cell receptor beta chains below was sequenced from the same sample in a study of blood T cell repertoires in COVID-19. Repertoires were generated with immunoSEQ multiplex PCR, while TCRdb's copy carries only in-frame clones and drops some. In the table there are some 82,000 clones, around 86% of which are singletons. Sequenced: peripheral blood. The receptors stem from a man at least 80 years old with acute or convalescent COVID-19.

This clone was seen only a few times. The CDR3 DNA sequence: TGTGCCAGCAGATGGACAGGGCAGAGGACAGATACGCAGTATTTT. It yields the protein CASRWTGQRTDTQYF. The V and J genes are TRBV28 and TRBJ2-3, with 8 bases that match TRBD1. V lost 6 bases to trimming and J lost 3 bases; unmatched junction nucleotides: 8. The V gene's germline CDR1 is MDHEN and CDR2 SYDVKM. CDR3 length: 15 amino acids.

CDR3 nucleotides: TGTGCCAGCAGCCCCAGGGAGGGGATGCAGACCCAGTACTTC. Its protein is CASSPREGMQTQYF. J is TRBJ2-5 and V is TRBV5-4; TRBD2 matches at 7 bases. With V trimmed by 4 bases and J by 6 bases, 9 bases remained unmatched. Germline CDR1 reads SGHNT; CDR2 reads YYREEE (reference sequence). This CDR3 spans 14 amino acids.

The chain couples TRBV20-1 to TRBJ2-7, with D tentatively TRBD1 (5 bases). This CDR3 contains 12 residues. Germline V gives CDR1 DFQATT, CDR2 SNEGSKA (reference sequence). Trimming took off 3 bases at V and 4 bases at J, with 10 bases between the two ends. As DNA, the CDR3 is TGCAGTGCTAGTCAGGGTCGATACGAGCAGTACTTC. This sequence encodes CSASQGRYEQYF.

The chain couples TRBV7-3 to TRBJ1-1; D call uncertain. Trimming took off 8 bases at V and 4 bases at J, with 14 bases between the two ends. Germline CDR1 SGHTA, CDR2 FQGTGA. CDR3 length equals 13 residues. As DNA, the CDR3 is TGTGCCAGCTCGGCAGGCCCGAGCACTGAAGCTTTCTTT. Protein: CASSAGPSTEAFF.

The J gene is TRBJ1-6, the V gene TRBV19; 7 bases are shared with TRBD1. CDR3 length equals 16 residues. In germline, CDR1 is LNHDA, CDR2 SQIVND (reference sequence). The junction had 9 bases not matched to a gene; V was cut back by 3 bases and J by 7 bases. CDR3 bases: TGTGCCAGTAGTATTCCTCAACAGGGGTGGAATTCACCCCTCCACTTT. Translated, it gives CASSIPQQGWNSPLHF.

This clone has a single count. The chain combines TRBV28 with TRBJ1-2; tentatively, D is TRBD1 (5 bases). The ends were cut back, 3 bases at V and 2 bases at J, with 13 bases in the middle. The CDR3 is made up of 15 amino acids. From germline, CDR1 is MDHEN and CDR2 SYDVKM. The CDR3 coding sequence is TGTGCCAGCAGTTTCTCCTCTGCAGGGAACTATGGCTACACCTTC. It encodes CASSFSSAGNYGYTF.

The chain has TRBV25-1 and TRBJ2-1; D might be TRBD2 (6 bases). This CDR3 has 15 amino acids. From germline, CDR1 is MGHDK and CDR2 SYGVNS. The V end was cut by 6 bases, the J end by 0 bases, with 12 bases between. CDR3 sequence: CASRSGLLSYNEQFF. The CDR3 nucleotides read TGTGCCAGCAGGTCGGGACTGCTCTCCTACAATGAGCAGTTCTTC.

With respect to this clone: Mismatch with germline at one junction end may stem from a read error. The chain is built from TRBV18 and TRBJ2-5; 9 bases are shared with TRBD1. There are 14 residues in the CDR3. CDR1 is KGHSH, CDR2 LQKENI, per germline. For the CDR3, the DNA is TGTGTCAGCTCACCTGGGACAGGGTGGGAGACCCAGTACTTC. This sequence encodes CVSSPGTGWETQYF.

V usage is TRBV19 and J usage is TRBJ1-2; 7 bases are shared with TRBD1. Germline V gene sequence: CDR1 LNHDA, CDR2 SQIVND (reference sequence). The V and J ends lost 6 bases and 4 bases, in that order; junction bases with no gene match: 8. The CDR3 runs to 14 residues. In nucleotides, the CDR3 is TGTGCCAGTAGCCGGGACAGCCGGTCCTATGGCTACACCTTC. As protein: CASSRDSRSYGYTF.

The chain uses TRBV6-5 and TRBJ2-1; tentatively, D is TRBD1 (6 bases). The CDR3 contains 13 residues. Trimming shortened V by 7 bases and J by 4 bases, and 11 bases separated the two germline ends. CDR1 and CDR2 (germline): MNHEY, SVGAGI. For the CDR3, the DNA is TGTGCCAGCATCAAGGACAGTTACAATGAGCAGTTCTTC. This codes for CASIKDSYNEQFF.

The V and J genes are TRBV7-2 and TRBJ2-1, with TRBD2 identical over 7 bases. Germline-derived CDR1 and CDR2 are SGHTA and FQGNSA. CDR3 length equals 15 residues. V was clipped by 5 bases and J by 2 bases; unmatched bases: 6. The CDR3, as DNA: TGTGCCAGCAGCCCCGGGCGGGAGACCTACAATGAGCAGTTCTTC. Translation: CASSPGRETYNEQFF.

The chain uses TRBV6-5 and TRBJ2-7; 7 bases line up with TRBD2. The CDR3 length is 15 residues. Germline values: CDR1 MNHEY, CDR2 SVGAGI. Trimming removed 5 bases from V and 2 bases from J; junction bases left unmatched: 9. The CDR3 reads CASSRDYSRAYEQYF. CDR3 in DNA: TGTGCCAGCAGTAGGGACTACTCTAGAGCCTACGAGCAGTACTTC.

The chain recombines TRBV5-1 with TRBJ1-3; 7 bases are a match to TRBD1. Trimming at V came to 3 bases and at J to 2 bases, leaving 5 bases not matched to a gene. The length of the CDR3 is 15 residues. The germline V gene has CDR1 SGHRS and CDR2 YFSETQ. The CDR3 bases are TGCGCCAGCAGCTCAGGGGGGCAGGCTGGAAACACCATATATTTT. This gives the protein CASSSGGQAGNTIYF.

The chain has TRBV28 and TRBJ1-5; weak D call: TRBD1 (5 bases). Germline V gives CDR1 MDHEN, CDR2 SYDVKM. CDR3 length: 16 amino acids. V lost 7 bases, J lost 0 bases, and 16 bases lay in between. The CDR3 here is CASKRLTENSNQPQHF. In nucleotides, the CDR3 is TGTGCCAGCAAAAGGCTGACAGAAAATAGCAATCAGCCCCAGCATTTT.

For the CDR3, the DNA is TGTGCCAGCAGGGGGTTCGGAGCGGACCAATACAATGAGCAGTTCTTC. It codes for CASRGFGADQYNEQFF. This chain links TRBV2 with TRBJ2-1; possible D gene TRBD2, 5 bases. Germline V gene sequence: CDR1 SNHLY, CDR2 FYNNEI. V lost 6 bases to trimming and J lost 4 bases, with 19 bases between them. This CDR3 is 16 amino acids long.

This chain links TRBV27 with TRBJ1-1, with a weak D call TRBD1 (5 bases). Germline CDR1 MNHEY, CDR2 SMNVEV (reference sequence). Trimming removed 5 bases at V and 1 base at J, with 8 bases between. CDR3 length equals 13 residues. The CDR3 coding sequence is TGTGCCAGCAGTAGACAGCAGAACACTGAAGCTTTCTTT. Encoded protein: CASSRQQNTEAFF.

This clone was recorded only once. The chain links TRBV2 to TRBJ2-7; the D gene is possibly TRBD1 (5 bases). The V gene's germline CDR1 is SNHLY and CDR2 FYNNEI. Trimming removed 1 base at V and 3 bases at J, with 13 bases between. The CDR3 runs to 15 residues. Here the CDR3 DNA reads TGTGCCAGCAGTGAAGGACAGCTAACCTACTACGAGCAGTACTTC. Translated, it gives CASSEGQLTYYEQYF.

The V gene is TRBV7-9, the J gene TRBJ1-1; D call uncertain. The CDR3 has 12 amino acids. CDR1 and CDR2 from the germline V gene are SEHNR and FQNEAQ (reference sequence). Trimming removed 9 bases at V and 7 bases at J, with 15 bases between. This CDR3 is CASSSGPREAFF. The CDR3 DNA sequence: TGTGCCAGTTCTAGCGGGCCGCGTGAAGCTTTCTTT.

V gene TRBV2 combines with J gene TRBJ2-3, with 16 nucleotides matching TRBD2. This CDR3 comprises 18 residues. V shed 6 bases and J 0 bases; nucleotides not matched to a gene: 6. Germline CDR1 reads SNHLY; CDR2 reads FYNNEI. CDR3 amino acids: CASRLGTSGRASTDTQYF. The CDR3 coding sequence is TGTGCCAGCAGACTAGGGACTAGCGGGAGGGCTAGCACAGATACGCAGTATTTT.

This clone has more than one count but fewer than ten. The rearrangement uses TRBV5-1 and TRBJ1-1; 8 positions match TRBD1. Germline trimming cut 0 bases from V and 1 base from J; bases unmatched to any gene: 2. CDR1 and CDR2 (germline): SGHRS, YFSETQ. The CDR3 length is 15 residues. CDR3 in amino acids: CASSLDGQGNTEAFF. The CDR3 nucleotides are TGCGCCAGCAGCTTGGATGGACAGGGGAACACTGAAGCTTTCTTT. The whole variable domain, filled in from reference TRBV5-1 and TRBJ1-1, reads KAGVTQTPRYLIKTRGQQVTLSCSPISGHRSVSWYQQTPGQGLQFLFEYFSETQRNKGNFPGRFSGRQFSNSRSEMNVSTLELGDSALYLCASSLDGQGNTEAFFGQGTRLTVV.

V is TRBV6-5 and J is TRBJ2-7; 10 positions match TRBD1. Germline V CDR1 and CDR2: MNHEY, SVGAGI. V shed 6 bases and J 3 bases; nucleotides not matched to a gene: 5. The CDR3 length is 14 residues. CDR3 protein: CASRPGQGLYEQYF. The DNA for the CDR3 is TGTGCCAGCAGGCCGGGACAGGGGCTCTACGAGCAGTACTTC.

The J gene is TRBJ2-1, the V gene TRBV7-2; no definite D call. Germline CDR1 SGHTA, CDR2 FQGNSA. Trimming stripped 4 bases from V and 1 base from J, with 11 bases between. The CDR3 sequence is 15 residues long. The CDR3 sequence is CASSSYPRSYNEQFF. CDR3 nucleotides: TGTGCCAGCAGCTCCTATCCCCGGTCCTACAATGAGCAGTTCTTC.

The CDR3 is CASSLGPGQGQNEQFF. In DNA form, the CDR3 reads TGTGCCAGCAGCTTGGGCCCGGGACAGGGACAAAATGAGCAGTTCTTC. The chain carries TRBV7-2 and TRBJ2-1; 9 nucleotides match TRBD1. The germline V gene encodes CDR1 SGHTA and CDR2 FQGNSA. The CDR3 extends over 16 amino acids. The V gene end was trimmed by 3 bases and the J gene end by 7 bases; junction bases not matched to a gene: 10.

V usage is TRBV18 and J usage is TRBJ2-7; 7 nucleotides align to TRBD1. The germline gives CDR1 KGHSH, CDR2 LQKENI. V gave up 4 bases and J gave up 1 base; unmatched junction bases: 7. This CDR3 has 15 amino acids. CDR3: CASSLLTGTSYEQYF. CDR3 in DNA: TGTGCCAGCTCACTTTTGACAGGGACATCCTACGAGCAGTACTTC.

This chain uses TRBV2 with TRBJ1-5; 8 bases are shared with TRBD1. This CDR3 has 16 residues. V shed 0 bases, J shed 0 bases, and the junction held 1 base outside the gene matches. Germline V gives CDR1 SNHLY, CDR2 FYNNEI. The CDR3 DNA reads TGTGCCAGCAGTGAAGCGACAGGGGCTAGCAATCAGCCCCAGCATTTT. Translation gives CASSEATGASNQPQHF.

This clone was seen only a few times. The V gene is TRBV19, the J gene TRBJ1-5, with 9 nucleotides matching TRBD1. J was trimmed by 7 bases and V by 3 bases; bases with no gene match: 7. The CDR3 has 15 amino acids. Germline-derived CDR1 and CDR2 are LNHDA and SQIVND (reference sequence). CDR3 coding DNA: TGTGCCAGTAGTATGGGAGGACAGGGGTTGCAGCCCCAGCATTTT. Translating it yields CASSMGGQGLQPQHF.

A single count supports this clone. Other nucleotide sequences from this sample produce the same CDR3. This CDR3 reads CASSPRQGSSGANVLTF. CDR3 nucleotides: TGTGCCAGCTCACCGCGACAGGGGAGCTCTGGGGCCAACGTCCTGACTTTC. The chain employs TRBV18 and TRBJ2-6; 8 bases are a match to TRBD1. V shed 3 bases, J shed 0 bases, and the junction held 4 bases outside the gene matches. This CDR3 is built from 17 residues. CDR1 and CDR2 (germline): KGHSH, LQKENI.

The rearrangement joins TRBV28 to TRBJ2-5; the match to TRBD2 covers 12 bases. In germline, CDR1 is MDHEN, CDR2 SYDVKM. V trimming: 3 bases; J trimming: 4 bases; junction bases outside the gene matches: 6. The CDR3 totals 16 residues. The chain's CDR3 is CASSFWTSGKAETQYF. CDR3 in DNA: TGTGCCAGCAGTTTTTGGACTAGCGGGAAGGCAGAGACCCAGTACTTC. Together with reference TRBV28 and TRBJ2-5, the CDR3 gives the full variable domain: DVKVTQSSRYLVKRTGEKVFLECVQDMDHENMFWYRQDPGLGLRLIYFSYDVKMKEKGDIPEGYSVSREKKERFSLILESASTNQTSMYLCASSFWTSGKAETQYFGPGTRLLVL.